This TCR beta chain was recorded in a study of T-cell reconstitution after alpha-beta-depleted transplantation in children. V shed 5 bases and J shed 7 bases, with 11 bases lying between them. CDR1 and CDR2 from the germline V gene are MNHEY and SMNVEV (reference sequence). CDR3 length: 13 amino acids. Preparing the TCRbeta library involved the use of unique molecular identifiers. TCRdb reprocessed the PCR reads via MiXCR and lists one record per CDR3 protein. This sample yields approximately 640,000 distinct CDR3 sequences, of which approximately 15% are seen a single time; approximately 1% belongs to the top ten. A few counts support this clonotype.

This TCR was sampled from a human donor who donated a stem cell graft to a child with acute myeloid leukemia. The chain has TRBV27 and TRBJ2-2; D gene ambiguous. The sample was PBMCs from the stem cell graft donor, taken from the stem cell graft. CDR3 in DNA: TGTGCCAGCAGTGGGCCCAACGGCGGGGAGCTGTTTTTT. Encoded protein: CASSGPNGGELFF.